This T cell receptor beta chain was identified during a study of T cells in tuberculosis. Study conclusions and caveats: Smaller distances to GMM-specific TCRs suggested their expansion in active tuberculosis. Smaller alpha distances in active tuberculosis partly reflected shorter CDR3-alpha lengths.

As for this clone: Its antigen remains unknown.

Latent tuberculosis screening used tuberculin skin test and IGRA at entry. This CDR3 is built from 14 residues. Germline assignment: CDR1 SGDLS and CDR2 YYNGEE. The trim removed 5 bases at V and 4 bases at J, leaving 4 bases unmatched. Profiled with immunoSEQ multiplex PCR; TCRdb holds only in-frame clones, not every one. In the table there are more than 30,000 clones, around 93% of which are singletons. The chain has TRBV9 and TRBJ1-5; 9 bases match TRBD1. The sequence was collected from a donor aged 10-29 years with latent tuberculosis or without tuberculosis infection. Some clones in this sample may be carry-over from other donors' samples. The sample was PBMCs. CDR3 sequence reads: CASSHGTGNQPQHF. The CDR3 DNA reads as TGTGCCAGCAGTCACGGGACAGGGAATCAGCCCCAGCATTTT.